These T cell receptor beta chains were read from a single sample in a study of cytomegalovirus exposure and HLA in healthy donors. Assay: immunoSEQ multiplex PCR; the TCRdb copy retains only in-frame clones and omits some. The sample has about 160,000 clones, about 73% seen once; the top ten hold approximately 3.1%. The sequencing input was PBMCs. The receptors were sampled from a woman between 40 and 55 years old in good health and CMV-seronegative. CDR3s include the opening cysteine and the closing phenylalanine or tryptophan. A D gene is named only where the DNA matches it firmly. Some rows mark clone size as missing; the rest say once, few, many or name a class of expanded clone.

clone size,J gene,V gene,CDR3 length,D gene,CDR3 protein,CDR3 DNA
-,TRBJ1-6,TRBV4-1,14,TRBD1,CASKIRDSNSPLHF,TGCGCCAGCAAGATCCGGGACAGCAATTCACCCCTCCACTTT
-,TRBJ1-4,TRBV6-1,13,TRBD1,CASSRDRAEKLFF,TGTGCCAGCAGCCGCGACAGGGCTGAAAAACTGTTTTTT
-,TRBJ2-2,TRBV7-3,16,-,CASSPPRAESTGELFF,TGTGCCAGCAGCCCCCCGCGGGCTGAATCCACCGGGGAGCTGTTTTTT
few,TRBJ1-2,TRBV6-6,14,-,CASSYSQGNYGYTF,TGTGCCAGCAGTTACTCCCAGGGGAACTATGGCTACACCTTC
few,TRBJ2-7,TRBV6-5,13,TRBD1,CASSHGQGHEQYF,TGTGCCAGCAGTCACGGACAGGGCCACGAGCAGTACTTC
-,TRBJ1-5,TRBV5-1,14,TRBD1,CASRDGTGGSPQHF,TGCGCCAGCAGAGATGGGACAGGGGGCTCGCCCCAGCATTTT
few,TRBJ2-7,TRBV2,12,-,CASSSGFHEQYF,TGTGCCAGCAGTTCCGGGTTCCACGAGCAGTACTTC
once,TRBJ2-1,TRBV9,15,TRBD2,CASTPLSGVYNEQFF,TGTGCCAGCACCCCGCTTAGCGGGGTGTACAATGAGCAGTTCTTC
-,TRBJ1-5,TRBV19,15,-,CASSDSGWGNQPQHF,TGTGCCAGTAGTGATTCAGGGTGGGGCAATCAGCCCCAGCATTTT
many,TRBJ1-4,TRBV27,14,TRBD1,CASSAGQGWAKLFF,TGTGCCAGCAGTGCCGGACAGGGCTGGGCAAAACTGTTTTTT
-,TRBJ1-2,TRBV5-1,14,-,CASSLAGGNYGYTF,TGCGCCAGCAGCTTGGCCGGGGGGAACTATGGCTACACCTTC
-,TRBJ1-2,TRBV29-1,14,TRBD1,CSARGTGRNYGYTF,TGCAGCGCCAGAGGGACAGGGCGAAACTATGGCTACACCTTC
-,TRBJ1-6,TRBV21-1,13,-,CASVYRPGVALHF,TGTGCCAGCGTATACAGGCCTGGGGTGGCCCTCCACTTT
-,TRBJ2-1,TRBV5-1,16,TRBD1,CASSFRPGQGSNEQFF,TGCGCCAGCAGCTTTCGACCGGGACAGGGGAGCAATGAGCAGTTCTTC
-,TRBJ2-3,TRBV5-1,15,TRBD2,CASRRLAGGPDTQYF,TGCGCCAGCAGACGGCTAGCGGGGGGACCAGATACGCAGTATTTT
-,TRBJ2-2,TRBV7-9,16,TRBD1,CASGWPGQGYTGELFF,TGTGCCAGCGGGTGGCCGGGACAGGGCTACACCGGGGAGCTGTTTTTT
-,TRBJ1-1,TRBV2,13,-,CASSGGMNTEAFF,TGTGCCAGCAGTGGAGGAATGAACACTGAAGCTTTCTTT
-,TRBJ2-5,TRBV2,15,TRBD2,CASRLAGAVGETQYF,TGTGCCAGCCGGCTAGCGGGGGCAGTGGGGGAGACCCAGTACTTC
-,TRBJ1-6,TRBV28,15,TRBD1,CASSTSQGVRSPLHF,TGTGCCAGCAGTACCTCACAGGGGGTAAGGTCACCCCTCCACTTT
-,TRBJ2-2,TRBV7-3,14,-,CASSPSGSTGELFF,TGTGCCAGCAGCCCCTCAGGTTCCACCGGGGAGCTGTTTTTT
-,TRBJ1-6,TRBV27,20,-,CASSRWGPRGTDSYNSPLHF,TGTGCCAGCAGTCGGTGGGGACCACGAGGGACTGACTCCTATAATTCACCCCTCCACTTT
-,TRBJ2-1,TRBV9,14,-,CASSPLSSYNEQFF,TGTGCCAGCAGCCCCCTGAGCTCCTACAATGAGCAGTTCTTC
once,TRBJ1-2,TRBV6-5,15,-,CASSSPGRGEYGYTF,TGTGCCAGCAGCTCCCCCGGGAGGGGCGAGTATGGCTACACCTTC
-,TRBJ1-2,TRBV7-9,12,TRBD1,CSSSLQGYGYTF,TGTTCCAGCAGCTTACAGGGGTATGGCTACACCTTC
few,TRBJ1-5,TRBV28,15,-,CASSPWTYSNQPQHF,TGTGCCAGCAGTCCCTGGACATATAGCAATCAGCCCCAGCATTTT
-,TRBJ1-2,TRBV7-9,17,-,CASSYPRGGNPNYGYTF,TGTGCCAGCAGCTACCCCCGGGGGGGAAATCCGAACTATGGCTACACCTTC
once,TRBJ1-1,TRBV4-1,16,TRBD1,CASSQGGGEWNTEAFF,TGCGCCAGCAGCCAAGGAGGGGGCGAGTGGAACACTGAAGCTTTCTTT
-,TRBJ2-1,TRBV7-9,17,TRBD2,CASSLQGTRDIYNEQFF,TGTGCCAGCAGCTTACAAGGGACTAGAGATATTTACAATGAGCAGTTCTTC
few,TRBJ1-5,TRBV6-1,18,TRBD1,CASSERGTGAYSNQPQHF,TGTGCCAGCAGTGAACGGGGGACAGGGGCATATAGCAATCAGCCCCAGCATTTT
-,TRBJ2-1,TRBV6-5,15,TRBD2,CASSPLAGGQNEQFF,TGTGCCAGCAGTCCACTAGCGGGGGGCCAGAATGAGCAGTTCTTC
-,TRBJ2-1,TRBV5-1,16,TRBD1,CASSLRGQGGGDEQFF,TGCGCCAGCAGCCTCCGGGGACAGGGGGGAGGCGATGAGCAGTTCTTC
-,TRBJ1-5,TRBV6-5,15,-,CASRLNPGSNQPQHF,TGTGCCAGCAGACTTAACCCGGGTAGCAATCAGCCCCAGCATTTT
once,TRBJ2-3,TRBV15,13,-,CATSRGILETQYF,TGTGCCACCAGCAGAGGCATATTAGAAACGCAGTATTTT
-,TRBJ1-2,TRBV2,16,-,CASSVTAGGQYLGYTF,TGTGCCAGCAGTGTTACCGCGGGGGGCCAATATCTTGGCTACACCTTC
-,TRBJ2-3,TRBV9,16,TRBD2,CASSILAGGAPDTQYF,TGTGCCAGCAGCATTTTAGCGGGGGGGGCTCCGGATACGCAGTATTTT
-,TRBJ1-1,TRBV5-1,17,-,CASSLYGPGSGGTEAFF,TGCGCCAGCAGCTTGTATGGTCCCGGGTCCGGCGGGACTGAAGCTTTCTTT
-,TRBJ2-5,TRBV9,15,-,CASSVGRALPETQYF,TGTGCCAGCAGCGTAGGGAGGGCCCTCCCAGAGACCCAGTACTTC
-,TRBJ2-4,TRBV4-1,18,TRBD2,CASSPGLAGGHVKNIQYF,TGCGCCAGCAGCCCGGGACTAGCGGGGGGGCATGTCAAAAACATTCAGTACTTC
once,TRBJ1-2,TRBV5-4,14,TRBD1,CASSSGQGGRGYTF,TGTGCCAGCAGCTCGGGACAGGGTGGTCGTGGCTACACCTTC
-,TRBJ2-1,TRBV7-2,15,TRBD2,CASSLLAGGLHEQFF,TGTGCCAGCAGCTTACTAGCGGGGGGGCTCCATGAGCAGTTCTTC
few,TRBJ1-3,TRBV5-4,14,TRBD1,CASSFRGRGNTIYF,TGTGCCAGCAGCTTCAGGGGGCGCGGAAACACCATATATTTT
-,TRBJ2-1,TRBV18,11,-,CASSPGTGQFF,TGTGCCAGCTCACCGGGGACTGGGCAGTTCTTC
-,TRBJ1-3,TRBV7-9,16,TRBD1,CASSNRDRVRGNTIYF,TGTGCCAGCAGCAACCGGGACAGGGTTCGGGGAAACACCATATATTTT
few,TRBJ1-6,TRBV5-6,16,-,CASSFLSGVYNSPLHF,TGTGCCAGCAGCTTCCTCTCAGGGGTCTATAATTCACCCCTCCACTTT
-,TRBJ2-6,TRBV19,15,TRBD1,CASSTDRAGANVLTF,TGTGCCAGTAGTACCGACAGGGCTGGGGCCAACGTCCTGACTTTC
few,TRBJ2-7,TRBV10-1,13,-,CASSVARGGEQYF,TGCGCCAGCAGTGTCGCTAGGGGTGGAGAGCAGTACTTC
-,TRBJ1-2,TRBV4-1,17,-,CASSQSYVGVSNYGYTF,TGCGCCAGCAGCCAATCCTACGTCGGGGTTTCTAACTATGGCTACACCTTC
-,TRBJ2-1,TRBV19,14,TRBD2,CASRGRGVLNEQFF,TGTGCCAGCCGAGGGCGGGGGGTTCTCAATGAGCAGTTCTTC
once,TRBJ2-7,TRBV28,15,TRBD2,CASSMTSGGRYEQYF,TGTGCCAGCAGTATGACTAGCGGGGGGCGCTACGAGCAGTACTTC
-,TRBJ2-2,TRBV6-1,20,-,CASSEWSGAYSRRGTGELFF,TGTGCCAGCAGTGAATGGTCAGGGGCTTATTCGCGCAGGGGCACCGGGGAGCTGTTTTTT
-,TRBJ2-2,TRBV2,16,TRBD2,CASRLLAGGPSGELFF,TGTGCCAGCAGACTCCTAGCGGGGGGGCCGTCCGGGGAGCTGTTTTTT
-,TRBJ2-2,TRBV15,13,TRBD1,CATTRDREGELFF,TGTGCCACCACCCGGGACAGGGAGGGGGAGCTGTTTTTT
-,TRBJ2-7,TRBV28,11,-,CASGRLGEQYF,TGTGCCAGTGGGAGACTTGGCGAGCAGTACTTC
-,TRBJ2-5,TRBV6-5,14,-,CASSYIGGGEAQYF,TGTGCCAGCAGTTACATCGGGGGAGGAGAGGCCCAGTACTTC
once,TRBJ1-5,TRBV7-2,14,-,CASSPSPGVGPQHF,TGTGCCAGCAGCCCCAGCCCAGGGGTAGGACCCCAGCATTTT